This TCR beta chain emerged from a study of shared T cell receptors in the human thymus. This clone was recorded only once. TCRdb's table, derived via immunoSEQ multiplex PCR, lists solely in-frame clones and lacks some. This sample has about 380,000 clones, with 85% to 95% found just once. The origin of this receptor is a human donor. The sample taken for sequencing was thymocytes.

CDR3 coding DNA: TGCGCCAGCAGCTTTTACCCCCCAGGGAACTCTGGAAACACCATATATTTT. Translating gives CASSFYPPGNSGNTIYF. V usage is TRBV5-1 and J usage is TRBJ1-3; possible D gene TRBD1, 5 bases. The CDR3 contains 17 residues. Germline V gene data show CDR1 as SGHRS and CDR2 as YFSETQ. The V gene lost 2 bases and the J gene lost 0 bases, with 15 bases spanning the gap.